Shown below are 4 T cell receptor beta chains from a single sample sequenced in a study of blood T cell repertoires in COVID-19. Assay: immunoSEQ multiplex PCR; the TCRdb copy retains only in-frame clones and omits some. The table records some 190,000 clones, around 88% of them present only once. The sequencing input was PBMCs or T cells enriched from blood (not recorded which). These receptors all come from a man between 35 and 55 years old with acute COVID-19.

The rearrangement joins TRBV30 to TRBJ1-6; maybe TRBD1 (6 bases). Between the trimmed V and J ends, which lost 0 bases and 5 bases, there was a span of 11 bases. The CDR3 runs to 15 residues. CDR1 is GTSNPN, CDR2 SVGIG, per germline (reference sequence). The CDR3 here is CAWSVGGGDNSPLHF. In DNA, the CDR3 is TGTGCCTGGAGTGTAGGGGGAGGGGATAATTCACCCCTCCACTTT.

The V and J genes are TRBV2 and TRBJ1-2; 7 bases fit TRBD1. The CDR3 extends over 13 amino acids. Germline V gene lookup returns CDR1 SNHLY and CDR2 FYNNEI. The junction had 3 bases not matched to a gene; V was cut back by 6 bases and J by 2 bases. CDR3 nucleotides: TGTGCCAGCAGCCGGGACAGCAACTATGGCTACACCTTC. It specifies CASSRDSNYGYTF. Looking up the rest from reference TRBV2 and TRBJ1-2 gives the full variable domain: EPEVTQTPSHQVTQMGQEVILRCVPISNHLYFYWYRQILGQKVEFLVSFYNNEISEKSEIFDDQFSVERPDGSNFTLKIRSTKLEDSAMYFCASSRDSNYGYTFGSGTRLTVV.

This chain uses TRBV5-6 with TRBJ1-3; D perhaps matches TRBD1 (5 bases). Between the trimmed V and J ends, which lost 3 bases and 0 bases, there was a span of 16 bases. Germline CDR1 and CDR2: SGHDT and YYEEEE. This CDR3 contains 17 residues. The CDR3 reads CASSYPELTDSGNTIYF. As DNA, the CDR3 is TGTGCCAGCAGCTACCCCGAACTGACAGACTCTGGAAACACCATATATTTT. Variable domain in full (rest from reference TRBV5-6 and TRBJ1-3): DAGVTQSPTHLIKTRGQQVTLRCSPKSGHDTVSWYQQALGQGPQFIFQYYEEEERQRGNFPDRFSGHQFPNYSSELNVNALLLGDSALYLCASSYPELTDSGNTIYFGEGSWLTVV.

V and J are TRBV18 and TRBJ2-7; possibly TRBD2 for D (6 bases). The V end was cut by 2 bases, the J end by 3 bases, with 11 bases between. Germline loops: CDR1 KGHSH, CDR2 LQKENI. The CDR3 is 14 amino acids. The CDR3: CASSPRTTDYEQYF. CDR3 coding DNA: TGTGCCAGCTCACCAAGGACTACCGACTACGAGCAGTACTTC.